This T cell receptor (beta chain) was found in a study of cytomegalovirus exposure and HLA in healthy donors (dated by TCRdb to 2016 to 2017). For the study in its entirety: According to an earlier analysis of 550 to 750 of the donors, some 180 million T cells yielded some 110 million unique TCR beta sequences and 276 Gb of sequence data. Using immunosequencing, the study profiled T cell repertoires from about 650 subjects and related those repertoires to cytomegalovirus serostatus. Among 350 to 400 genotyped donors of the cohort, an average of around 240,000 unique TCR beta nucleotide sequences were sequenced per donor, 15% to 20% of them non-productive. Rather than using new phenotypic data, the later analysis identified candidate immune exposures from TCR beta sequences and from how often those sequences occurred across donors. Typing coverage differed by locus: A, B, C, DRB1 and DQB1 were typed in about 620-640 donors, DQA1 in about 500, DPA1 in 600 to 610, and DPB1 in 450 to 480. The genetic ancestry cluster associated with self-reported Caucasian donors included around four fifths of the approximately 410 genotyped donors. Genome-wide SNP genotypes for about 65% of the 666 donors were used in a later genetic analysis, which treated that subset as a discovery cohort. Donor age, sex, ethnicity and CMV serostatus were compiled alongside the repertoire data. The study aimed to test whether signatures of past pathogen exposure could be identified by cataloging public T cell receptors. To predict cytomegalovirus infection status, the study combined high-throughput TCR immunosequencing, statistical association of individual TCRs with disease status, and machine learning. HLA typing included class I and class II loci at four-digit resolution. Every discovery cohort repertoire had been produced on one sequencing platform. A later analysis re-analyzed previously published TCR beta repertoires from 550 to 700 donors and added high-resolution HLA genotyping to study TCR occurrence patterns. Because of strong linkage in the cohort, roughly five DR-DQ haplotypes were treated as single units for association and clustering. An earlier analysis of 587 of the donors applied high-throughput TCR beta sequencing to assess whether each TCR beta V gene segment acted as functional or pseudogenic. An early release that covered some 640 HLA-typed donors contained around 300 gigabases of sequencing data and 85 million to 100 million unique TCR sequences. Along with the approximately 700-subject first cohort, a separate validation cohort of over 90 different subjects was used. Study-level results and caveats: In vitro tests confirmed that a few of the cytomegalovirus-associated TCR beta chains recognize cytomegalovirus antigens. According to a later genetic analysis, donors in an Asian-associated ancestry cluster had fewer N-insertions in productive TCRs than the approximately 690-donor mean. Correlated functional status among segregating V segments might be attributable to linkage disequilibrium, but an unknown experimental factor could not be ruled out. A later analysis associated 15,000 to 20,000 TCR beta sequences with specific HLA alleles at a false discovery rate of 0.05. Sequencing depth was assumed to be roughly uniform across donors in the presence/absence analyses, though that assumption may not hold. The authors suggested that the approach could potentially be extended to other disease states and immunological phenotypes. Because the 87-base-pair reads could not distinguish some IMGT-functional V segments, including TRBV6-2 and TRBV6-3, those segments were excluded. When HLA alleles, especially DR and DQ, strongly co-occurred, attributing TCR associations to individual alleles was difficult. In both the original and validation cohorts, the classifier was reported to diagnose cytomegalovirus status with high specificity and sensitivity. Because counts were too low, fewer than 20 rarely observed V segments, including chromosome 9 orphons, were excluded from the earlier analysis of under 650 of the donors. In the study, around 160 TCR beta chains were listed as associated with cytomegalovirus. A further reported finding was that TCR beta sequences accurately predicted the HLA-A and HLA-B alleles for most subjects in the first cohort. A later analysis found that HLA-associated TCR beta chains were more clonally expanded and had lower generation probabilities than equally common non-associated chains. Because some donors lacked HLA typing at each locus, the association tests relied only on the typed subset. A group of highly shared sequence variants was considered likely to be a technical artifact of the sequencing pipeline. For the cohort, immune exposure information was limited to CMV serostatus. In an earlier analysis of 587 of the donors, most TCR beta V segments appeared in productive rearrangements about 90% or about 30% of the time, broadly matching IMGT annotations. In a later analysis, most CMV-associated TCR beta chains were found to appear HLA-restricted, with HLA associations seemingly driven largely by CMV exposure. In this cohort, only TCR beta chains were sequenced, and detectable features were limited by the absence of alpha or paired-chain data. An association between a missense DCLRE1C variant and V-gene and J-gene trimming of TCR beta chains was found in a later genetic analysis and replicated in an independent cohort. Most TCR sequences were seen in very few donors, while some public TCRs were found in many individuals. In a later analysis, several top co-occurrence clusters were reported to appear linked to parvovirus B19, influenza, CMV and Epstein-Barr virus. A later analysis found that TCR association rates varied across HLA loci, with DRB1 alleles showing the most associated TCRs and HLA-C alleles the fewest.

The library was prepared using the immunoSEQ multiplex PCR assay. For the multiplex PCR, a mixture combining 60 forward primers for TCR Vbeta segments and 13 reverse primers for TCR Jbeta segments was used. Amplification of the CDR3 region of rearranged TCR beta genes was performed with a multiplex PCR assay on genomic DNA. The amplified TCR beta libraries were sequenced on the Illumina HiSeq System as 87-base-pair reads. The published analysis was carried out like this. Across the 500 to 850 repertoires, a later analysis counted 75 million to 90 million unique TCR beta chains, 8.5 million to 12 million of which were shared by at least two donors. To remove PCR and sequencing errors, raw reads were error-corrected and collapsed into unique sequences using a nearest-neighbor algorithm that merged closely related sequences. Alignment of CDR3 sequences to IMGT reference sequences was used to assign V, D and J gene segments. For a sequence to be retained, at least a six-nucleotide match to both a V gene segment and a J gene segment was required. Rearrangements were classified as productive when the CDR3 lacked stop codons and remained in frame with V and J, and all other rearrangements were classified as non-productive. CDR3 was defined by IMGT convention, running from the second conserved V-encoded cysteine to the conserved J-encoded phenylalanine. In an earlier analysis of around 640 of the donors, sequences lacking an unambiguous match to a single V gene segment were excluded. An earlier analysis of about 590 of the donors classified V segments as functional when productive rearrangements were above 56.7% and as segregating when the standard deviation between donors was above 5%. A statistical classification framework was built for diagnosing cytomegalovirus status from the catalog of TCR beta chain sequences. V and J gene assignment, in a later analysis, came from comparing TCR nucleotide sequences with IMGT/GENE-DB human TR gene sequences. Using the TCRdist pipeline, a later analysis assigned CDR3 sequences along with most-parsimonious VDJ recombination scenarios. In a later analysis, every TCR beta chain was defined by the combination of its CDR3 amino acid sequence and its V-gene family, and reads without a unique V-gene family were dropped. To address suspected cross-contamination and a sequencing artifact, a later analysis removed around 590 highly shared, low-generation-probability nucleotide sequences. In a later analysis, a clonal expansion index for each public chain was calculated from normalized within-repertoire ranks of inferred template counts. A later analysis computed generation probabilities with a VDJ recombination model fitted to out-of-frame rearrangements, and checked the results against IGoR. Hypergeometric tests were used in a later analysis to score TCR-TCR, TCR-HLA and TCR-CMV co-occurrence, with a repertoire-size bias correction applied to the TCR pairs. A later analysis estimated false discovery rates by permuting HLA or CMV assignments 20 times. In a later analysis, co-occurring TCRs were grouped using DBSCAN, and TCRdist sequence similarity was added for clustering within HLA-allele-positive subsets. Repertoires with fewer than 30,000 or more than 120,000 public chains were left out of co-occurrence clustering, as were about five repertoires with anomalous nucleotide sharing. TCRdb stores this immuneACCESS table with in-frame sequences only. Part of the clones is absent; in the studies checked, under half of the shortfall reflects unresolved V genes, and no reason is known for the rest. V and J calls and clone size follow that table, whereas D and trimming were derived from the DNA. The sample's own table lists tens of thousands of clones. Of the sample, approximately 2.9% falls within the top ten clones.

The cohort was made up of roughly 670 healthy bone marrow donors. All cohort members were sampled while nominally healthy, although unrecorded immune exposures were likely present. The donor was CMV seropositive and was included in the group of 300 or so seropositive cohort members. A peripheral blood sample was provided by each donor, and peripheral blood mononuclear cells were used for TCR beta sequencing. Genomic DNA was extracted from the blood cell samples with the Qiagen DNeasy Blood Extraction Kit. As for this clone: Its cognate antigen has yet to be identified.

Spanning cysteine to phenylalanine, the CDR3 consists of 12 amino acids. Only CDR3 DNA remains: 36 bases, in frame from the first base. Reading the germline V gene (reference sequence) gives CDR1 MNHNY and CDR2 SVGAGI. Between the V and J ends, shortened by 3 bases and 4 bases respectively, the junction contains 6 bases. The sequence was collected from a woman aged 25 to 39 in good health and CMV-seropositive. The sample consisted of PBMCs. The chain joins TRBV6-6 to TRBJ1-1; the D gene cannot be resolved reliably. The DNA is TGTGCCAGCAGTTATGGGAGCACTGAAGCTTTCTTT. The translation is CASSYGSTEAFF.